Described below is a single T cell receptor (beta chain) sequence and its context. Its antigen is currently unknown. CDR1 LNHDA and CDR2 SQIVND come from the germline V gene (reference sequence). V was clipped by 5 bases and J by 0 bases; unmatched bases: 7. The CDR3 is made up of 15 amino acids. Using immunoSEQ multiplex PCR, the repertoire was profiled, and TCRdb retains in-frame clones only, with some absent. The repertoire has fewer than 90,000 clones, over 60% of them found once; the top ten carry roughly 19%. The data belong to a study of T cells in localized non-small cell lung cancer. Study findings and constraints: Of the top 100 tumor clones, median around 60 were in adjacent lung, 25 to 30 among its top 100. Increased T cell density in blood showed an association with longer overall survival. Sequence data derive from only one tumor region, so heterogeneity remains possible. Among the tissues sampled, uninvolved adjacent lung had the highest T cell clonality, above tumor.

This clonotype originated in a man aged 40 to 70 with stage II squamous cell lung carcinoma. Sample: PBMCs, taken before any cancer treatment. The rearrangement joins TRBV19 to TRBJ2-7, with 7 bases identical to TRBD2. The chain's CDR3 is CASSLSTSNSYEQYF. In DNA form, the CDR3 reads TGTGCCAGTAGTCTATCGACTAGCAACTCCTACGAGCAGTACTTC.